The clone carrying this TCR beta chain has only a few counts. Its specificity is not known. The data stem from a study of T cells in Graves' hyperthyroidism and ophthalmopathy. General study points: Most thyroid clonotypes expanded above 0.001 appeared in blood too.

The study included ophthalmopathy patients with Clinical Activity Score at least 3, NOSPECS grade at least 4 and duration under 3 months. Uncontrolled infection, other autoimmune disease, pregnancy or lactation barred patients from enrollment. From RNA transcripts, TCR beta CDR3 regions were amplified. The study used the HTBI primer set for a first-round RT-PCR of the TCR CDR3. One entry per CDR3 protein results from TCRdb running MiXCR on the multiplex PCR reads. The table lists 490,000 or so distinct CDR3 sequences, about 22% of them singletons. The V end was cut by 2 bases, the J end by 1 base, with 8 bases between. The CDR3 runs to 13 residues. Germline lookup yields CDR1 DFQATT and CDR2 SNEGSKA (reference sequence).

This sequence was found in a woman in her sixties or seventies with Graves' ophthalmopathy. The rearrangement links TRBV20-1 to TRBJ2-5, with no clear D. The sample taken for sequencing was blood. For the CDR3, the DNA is TGCAGTGCTAGACTGCCAGCCCAAGAGACCCAGTACTTC. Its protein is CSARLPAQETQYF.